These 18 T cell receptor beta chains came from one sample sequenced in a study of T-cell memory formation after mild COVID-19 (dated by TCRdb to the early 2020s). The library was built by means of 5' RACE. Sequencing instrument: Illumina NovaSeq 6000. The public reads were run again by TCRdb, first through fastp at Q25 and then through MiXCR, and only productive beta chains were kept. Identical CDR3 protein sequences are pooled into one entry, listed with their most common genes and DNA. The sample has under 550,000 distinct CDR3 sequences on record, approximately 18% of them singletons. The ten biggest clones cover 9% to 15% of the sample. The sequencing sample was made of PBMCs or a T cell subset sorted from them (not recorded which). These receptors came from an adult woman who had mild COVID-19 (a few samples of this study predate the infection). The sample titles of this study are shuffled in the database, so cell type and time point are left out; the donor was told from shared clones.

The CDR3 DNA reads TGTGCCAGCAGCTTACGTAGTGGAAGCTACGAGCAGTACTTC. Its protein is CASSLRSGSYEQYF. The chain combines TRBV7-8 with TRBJ2-7; D not certain. Germline lookup yields CDR1 SGHVS and CDR2 FQNEAQ. V was trimmed by 2 bases and J by 3 bases, leaving 11 bases between them. The CDR3 runs 14 residues.

In its sample, this clonotype was seen a few times. The gene calls are TRBV9 and TRBJ2-3, with TRBD2 identical over 10 bases. With 3 bases clipped from V and 0 bases from J, the junction kept 1 base outside the gene matches. The CDR3 length is 15 residues. Germline loops: CDR1 SGDLS, CDR2 YYNGEE. The CDR3 sequence is CASSGLAGSTDTQYF. In nucleotides, the CDR3 is TGTGCCAGCAGCGGACTAGCGGGTAGCACAGATACGCAGTATTTT.

This clonotype was seen more than once but under ten times. The gene calls are TRBV5-1 and TRBJ1-4; TRBD1 agrees at 9 bases. CDR1 and CDR2 (germline): SGHRS, YFSETQ. Trimming took 0 bases from V and 5 from J; bases not matched to a gene: 2. The CDR3 runs to 15 residues. CDR3 residues: CASSLGTGANEKLFF. In nucleotides, the CDR3 is TGCGCCAGCAGCTTGGGGACAGGGGCGAATGAAAAACTGTTTTTT.

This rearrangement joins TRBV6-5 to TRBJ1-1, with a weak D call TRBD1 (5 bases). Looked up from germline, CDR1 is MNHEY and CDR2 is SVGAGI. This CDR3 has 15 amino acids. V lost 0 bases, J lost 1 base, and 9 bases lay in between. The CDR3 region is CASSYSATANTEAFF. In DNA, the CDR3 is TGTGCCAGCAGTTACTCGGCGACAGCGAACACTGAAGCTTTCTTT.

This clonotype occurred once. The genes are TRBV7-9 and TRBJ1-6; D gene unclear. The CDR3 has 14 residues. The germline CDR1 and CDR2 sequences are SEHNR and FQNEAQ (reference sequence). Trimming stripped 3 bases from V and 6 bases from J, with 9 bases between. The CDR3 DNA reads TGTGCCAGCAGCTTGGGTTACCCTAATTCACCCCTCCACTTT. This encodes CASSLGYPNSPLHF.

CDR3 nucleotides: TGTGCCAGCAGACCTACGACTAGCATTGCCTACAATGAGCAGTTCTTC. As protein: CASRPTTSIAYNEQFF. The chain joins TRBV12-3 or TRBV12-4 to TRBJ2-1, with 7 bases that match TRBD2. The CDR3 sequence is 16 residues long. V gave up 6 bases and J gave up 2 bases; unmatched junction bases: 10.

This chain links TRBV5-4 with TRBJ2-7; the D gene is possibly TRBD2 (6 bases). The CDR3 spans 15 residues. V shed 2 bases and J shed 1 base, with 13 bases lying between them. The germline V gene has CDR1 SGHNT and CDR2 YYREEE (reference sequence). The CDR3 is CASSLPGTQSYEQYF. The DNA of the CDR3 is TGTGCCAGCAGCTTACCCGGGACTCAGTCCTACGAGCAGTACTTC.

The V and J genes are TRBV5-1 and TRBJ2-7, with unresolved D. Between the trimmed V and J ends, which lost 3 bases and 0 bases, there was a span of 7 bases. Germline V gene lookup returns CDR1 SGHRS and CDR2 YFSETQ. The CDR3 length is 13 residues. CDR3 coding DNA: TGCGCCAGCAGCTCTACAGTCTCCTACGAGCAGTACTTC. This translates into CASSSTVSYEQYF.

This clonotype has more than one count but fewer than ten. CDR3 sequence (DNA): TGTGCCAGCAAGACTCAGCGGGAGGCCCCCTACGAGCAGTACTTC. Translated, it gives CASKTQREAPYEQYF. V gene TRBV5-5 combines with J gene TRBJ2-7; 9 bases align to TRBD2. V gave up 6 bases and J gave up 2 bases; unmatched junction bases: 9. The CDR3 has 15 amino acids. In germline, CDR1 is SGHKS, CDR2 YYEKEE (reference sequence).

There are a few counts of this clonotype. This rearrangement joins TRBV9 to TRBJ2-1; 13 bases line up with TRBD2. The CDR3 consists of 21 residues. V was pared by 4 bases and J by 1 base, with 17 bases of the junction left unmatched. Germline values: CDR1 SGDLS, CDR2 YYNGEE. The CDR3, as DNA: TGTGCCAGCAGCATCCCCGAGGGAACTAGCGGGAGGGTCTGGTCCTACAATGAGCAGTTCTTC. This codes for CASSIPEGTSGRVWSYNEQFF.

This clonotype was picked up a small number of times. V and J are TRBV14 and TRBJ2-5; D unclear. Trimming took off 2 bases at V and 1 base at J, with 5 bases between the two ends. The V gene's germline CDR1 is SGHDN and CDR2 FVKESK. This CDR3 comprises 13 residues. The CDR3 region has the DNA TGTGCCAGCAGCCAATACCTCCAAGAGACCCAGTACTTC. Translating it yields CASSQYLQETQYF.

The table lists this clonotype with many counts. The chain is built from TRBV7-2 and TRBJ2-7, with D perhaps matching TRBD2 (6 bases). V dropped 3 bases and J dropped 5 bases, with 17 bases sitting between them. The CDR3 is 15 amino acids. Germline assignment: CDR1 SGHTA and CDR2 FQGNSA. The DNA of the CDR3 is TGTGCCAGCAGCTTGGGTGTACTAGCTGGGGACGAGCAGTACTTC. It codes for CASSLGVLAGDEQYF.

The table lists this clonotype with a few counts. The chain links TRBV28 to TRBJ1-2; TRBD1 agrees at 7 bases. The V gene's germline CDR1 is MDHEN and CDR2 SYDVKM. V shed 7 bases and J 4 bases; nucleotides not matched to a gene: 3. This CDR3 is 12 amino acids long. CDR3 residues: CASTGQIYGYTF. CDR3 sequence (DNA): TGTGCCAGCACGGGACAGATCTATGGCTACACCTTC.

This clonotype occurred a few times. The CDR3 reads CASSLVLQETQYF. The DNA for the CDR3 is TGCGCCAGCAGCTTGGTCTTACAAGAGACCCAGTACTTC. V is TRBV5-1 and J is TRBJ2-5; D remains ambiguous. Trimming shortened V by 0 bases and J by 2 bases, and 5 bases separated the two germline ends. The germline gives CDR1 SGHRS, CDR2 YFSETQ. The CDR3 runs to 13 residues.

The chain joins TRBV6-6 to TRBJ1-1, with a weak D call TRBD1 (6 bases). Germline V lookup: CDR1 MNHNY, CDR2 SVGAGI (reference sequence). V shed 8 bases and J shed 4 bases, with 14 bases lying between them. This CDR3 spans 13 amino acids. In nucleotides, the CDR3 is TGTGCCAGCCGGAGGGGGGCAGGCACTGAAGCTTTCTTT. This encodes CASRRGAGTEAFF.

This clonotype was observed a handful of times. This rearrangement joins TRBV29-1 to TRBJ2-5; no reliable D call. Trimming left V 1 base short and J 7 bases short, with 7 bases between. The CDR3 has 11 amino acids. Germline V gene sequence: CDR1 SQVTM, CDR2 ANQGSEA. Here the CDR3 reads CSVEGDGTQYF. The CDR3 DNA reads TGCAGCGTTGAAGGAGACGGGACCCAGTACTTC.

This clonotype was seen a handful of times. This rearrangement joins TRBV4-3 to TRBJ2-4; D is perhaps TRBD2 (5 bases). The CDR3 is 18 residues long. CDR1 and CDR2 (germline): LGHNA, YSLEER. V was cut by 4 bases and J by 5 bases, with 24 bases left in between. In DNA, the CDR3 is TGCGCCAGCAGCCTCCTATTGGAGGTTAACCGTGACGAAAACATTCAGTACTTC. Amino acid sequence: CASSLLLEVNRDENIQYF.

The rearrangement joins TRBV12-3 or TRBV12-4 to TRBJ1-2, with 8 bases fitting TRBD1. The CDR3 extends over 13 amino acids. The J segment lost 4 bases and the V segment lost 6 bases, leaving 4 bases of the junction unmatched. The CDR3 nucleotides read TGTGCCAGCAGACTGGACAGGGCCTATGGCTACACCTTC. It yields the protein CASRLDRAYGYTF.